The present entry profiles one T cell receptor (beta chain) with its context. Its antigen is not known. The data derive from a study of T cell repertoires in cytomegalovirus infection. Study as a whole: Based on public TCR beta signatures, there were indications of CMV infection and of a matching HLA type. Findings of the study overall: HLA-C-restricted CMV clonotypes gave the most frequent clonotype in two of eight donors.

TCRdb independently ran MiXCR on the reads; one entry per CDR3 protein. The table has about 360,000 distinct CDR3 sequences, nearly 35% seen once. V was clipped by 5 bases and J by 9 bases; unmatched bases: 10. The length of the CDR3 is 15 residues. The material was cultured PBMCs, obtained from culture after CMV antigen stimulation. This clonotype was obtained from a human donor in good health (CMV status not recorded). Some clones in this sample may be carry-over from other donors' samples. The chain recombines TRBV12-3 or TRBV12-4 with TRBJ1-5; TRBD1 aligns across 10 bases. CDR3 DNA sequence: TGTGCCAGCAGTGCAGGGACAGGGGCCCATGGGCCCCAGCATTTT. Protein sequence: CASSAGTGAHGPQHF.